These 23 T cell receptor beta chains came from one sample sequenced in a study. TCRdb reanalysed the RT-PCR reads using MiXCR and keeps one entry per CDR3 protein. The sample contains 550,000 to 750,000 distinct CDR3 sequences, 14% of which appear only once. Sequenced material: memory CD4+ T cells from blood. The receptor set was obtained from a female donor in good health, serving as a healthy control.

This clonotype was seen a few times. CDR3 coding DNA: TGTGCCAGCACTTTGCGACTATCCACAGATACGCAGTATTTT. Its translation is CASTLRLSTDTQYF. This chain links TRBV2 with TRBJ2-3; weak D call: TRBD2 (5 bases). CDR1 and CDR2 from the germline V gene are SNHLY and FYNNEI. Trimming removed 7 bases from V and 2 bases from J, with 13 bases in between. CDR3 size: 14 residues.

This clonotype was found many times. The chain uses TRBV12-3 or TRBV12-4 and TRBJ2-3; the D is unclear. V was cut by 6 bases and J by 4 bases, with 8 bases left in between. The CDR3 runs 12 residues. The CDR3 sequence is CASSPTSDTQYF. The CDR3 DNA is TGTGCCAGCAGCCCTACATCAGATACGCAGTATTTT.

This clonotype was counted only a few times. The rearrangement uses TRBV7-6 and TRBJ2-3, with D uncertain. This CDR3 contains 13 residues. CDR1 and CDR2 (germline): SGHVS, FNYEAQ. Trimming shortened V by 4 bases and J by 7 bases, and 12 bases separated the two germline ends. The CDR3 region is CASSSNMVYTQYF. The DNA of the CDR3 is TGTGCCAGCAGCTCAAATATGGTCTATACGCAGTATTTT.

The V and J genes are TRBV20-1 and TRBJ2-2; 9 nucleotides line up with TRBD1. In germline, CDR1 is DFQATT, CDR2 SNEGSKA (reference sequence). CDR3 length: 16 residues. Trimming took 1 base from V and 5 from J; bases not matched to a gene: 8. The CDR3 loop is CSARVPGGQGTGELFF. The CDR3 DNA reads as TGCAGTGCTAGAGTCCCGGGCGGACAGGGGACCGGGGAGCTGTTTTTT.

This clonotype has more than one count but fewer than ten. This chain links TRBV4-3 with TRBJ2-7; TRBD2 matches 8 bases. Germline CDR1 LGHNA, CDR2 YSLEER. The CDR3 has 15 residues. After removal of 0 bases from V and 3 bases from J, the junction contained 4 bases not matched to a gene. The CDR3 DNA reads TGCGCCAGCAGCCAAGACCAGCGGGGGTTCTACGAGCAGTACTTC. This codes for CASSQDQRGFYEQYF.

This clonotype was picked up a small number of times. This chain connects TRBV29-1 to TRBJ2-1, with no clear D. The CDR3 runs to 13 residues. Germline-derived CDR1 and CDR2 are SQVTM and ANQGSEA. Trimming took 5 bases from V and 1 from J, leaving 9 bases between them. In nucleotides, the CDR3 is TGCAGCGTTAATATCAGGTCCTACAATGAGCAGTTCTTC. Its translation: CSVNIRSYNEQFF.

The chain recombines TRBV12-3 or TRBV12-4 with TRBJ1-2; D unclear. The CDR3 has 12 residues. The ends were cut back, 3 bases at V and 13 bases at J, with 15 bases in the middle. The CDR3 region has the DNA TGTGCCAGCAGTTTCCGGGCGCTCCAGCCCACCTTC. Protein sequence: CASSFRALQPTF.

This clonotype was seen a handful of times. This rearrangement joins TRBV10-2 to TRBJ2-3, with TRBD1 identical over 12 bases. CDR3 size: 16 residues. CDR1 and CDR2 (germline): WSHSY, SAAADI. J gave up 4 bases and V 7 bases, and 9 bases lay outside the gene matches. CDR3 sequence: CASTLSGQGASDTQYF. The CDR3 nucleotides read TGCGCCAGCACCCTTTCGGGACAGGGGGCGTCAGATACGCAGTATTTT.

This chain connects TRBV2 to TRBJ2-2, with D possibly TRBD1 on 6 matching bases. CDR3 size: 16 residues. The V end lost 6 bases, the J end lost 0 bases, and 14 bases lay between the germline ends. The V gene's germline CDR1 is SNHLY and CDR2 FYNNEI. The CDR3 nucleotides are TGTGCCAGCAGCGATTCCAGGGGCTCGAACACCGGGGAGCTGTTTTTT. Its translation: CASSDSRGSNTGELFF.

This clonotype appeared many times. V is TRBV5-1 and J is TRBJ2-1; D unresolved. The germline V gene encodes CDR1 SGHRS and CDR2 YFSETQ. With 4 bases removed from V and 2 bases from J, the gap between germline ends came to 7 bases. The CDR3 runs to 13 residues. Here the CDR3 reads CASSPLAYNEQFF. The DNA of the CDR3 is TGCGCCAGCAGCCCGTTAGCCTACAATGAGCAGTTCTTC.

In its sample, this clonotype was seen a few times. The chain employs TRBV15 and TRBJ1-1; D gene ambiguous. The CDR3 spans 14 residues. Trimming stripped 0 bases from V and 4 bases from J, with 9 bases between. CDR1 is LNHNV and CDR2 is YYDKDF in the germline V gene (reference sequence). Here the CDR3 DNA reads TGTGCCACCAGCAGAGATCTAGGGCCCACTGAAGCTTTCTTT. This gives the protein CATSRDLGPTEAFF.

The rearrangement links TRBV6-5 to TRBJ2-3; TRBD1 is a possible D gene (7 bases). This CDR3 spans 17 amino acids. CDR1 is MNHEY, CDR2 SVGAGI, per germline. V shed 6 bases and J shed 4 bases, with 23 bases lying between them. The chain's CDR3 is CASSRGAGQLRADTQYF. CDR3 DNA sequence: TGTGCCAGCAGCAGAGGCGCGGGACAGCTTAGGGCAGATACGCAGTATTTT.

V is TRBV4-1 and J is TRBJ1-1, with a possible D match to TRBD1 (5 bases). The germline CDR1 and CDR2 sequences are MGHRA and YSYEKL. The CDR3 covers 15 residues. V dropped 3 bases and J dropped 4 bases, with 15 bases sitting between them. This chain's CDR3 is CASSHPFLGVTEAFF. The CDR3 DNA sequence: TGCGCCAGCAGCCATCCCTTCCTGGGGGTCACTGAAGCTTTCTTT.

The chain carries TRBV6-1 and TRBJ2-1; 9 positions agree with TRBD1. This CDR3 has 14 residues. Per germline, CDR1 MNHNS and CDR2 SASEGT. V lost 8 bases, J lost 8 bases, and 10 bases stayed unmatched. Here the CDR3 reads CASGRTGATDEQFF. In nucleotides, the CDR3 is TGTGCCAGCGGTCGGACAGGGGCAACGGATGAGCAGTTCTTC.

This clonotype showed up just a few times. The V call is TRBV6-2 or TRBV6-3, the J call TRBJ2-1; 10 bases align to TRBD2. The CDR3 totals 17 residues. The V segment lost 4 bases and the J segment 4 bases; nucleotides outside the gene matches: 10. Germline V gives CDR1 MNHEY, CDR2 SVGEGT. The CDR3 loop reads CASSFPSGGTTYNEQFF. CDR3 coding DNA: TGTGCCAGCAGTTTCCCTAGCGGGGGAACTACTTACAATGAGCAGTTCTTC.

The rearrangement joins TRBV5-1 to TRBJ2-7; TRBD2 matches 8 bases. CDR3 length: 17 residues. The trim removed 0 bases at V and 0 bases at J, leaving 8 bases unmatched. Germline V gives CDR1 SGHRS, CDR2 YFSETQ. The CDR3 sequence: CASSLGSSGSFSYEQYF. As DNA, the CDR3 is TGCGCCAGCAGCTTGGGCTCTAGCGGGTCTTTCTCCTACGAGCAGTACTTC.

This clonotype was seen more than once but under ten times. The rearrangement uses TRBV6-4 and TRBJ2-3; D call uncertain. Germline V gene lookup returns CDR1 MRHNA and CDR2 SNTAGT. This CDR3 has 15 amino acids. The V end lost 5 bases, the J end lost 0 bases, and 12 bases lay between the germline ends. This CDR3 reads CASSPNSASTDTQYF. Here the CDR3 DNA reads TGTGCCAGCAGTCCAAACAGTGCTAGCACAGATACGCAGTATTTT.

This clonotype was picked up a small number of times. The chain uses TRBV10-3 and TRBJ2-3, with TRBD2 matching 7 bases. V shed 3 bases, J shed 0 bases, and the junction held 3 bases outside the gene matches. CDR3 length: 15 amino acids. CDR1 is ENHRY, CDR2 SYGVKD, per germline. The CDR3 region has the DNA TGTGCCATCAGTGACCCGGGGGGAAGCACAGATACGCAGTATTTT. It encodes CAISDPGGSTDTQYF.

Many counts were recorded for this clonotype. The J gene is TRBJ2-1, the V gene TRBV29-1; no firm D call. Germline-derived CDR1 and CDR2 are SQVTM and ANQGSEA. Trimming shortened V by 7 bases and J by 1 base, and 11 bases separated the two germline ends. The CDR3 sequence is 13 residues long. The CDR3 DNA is TGCAGCGCCTATCAGATTTCCTACAATGAGCAGTTCTTC. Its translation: CSAYQISYNEQFF.

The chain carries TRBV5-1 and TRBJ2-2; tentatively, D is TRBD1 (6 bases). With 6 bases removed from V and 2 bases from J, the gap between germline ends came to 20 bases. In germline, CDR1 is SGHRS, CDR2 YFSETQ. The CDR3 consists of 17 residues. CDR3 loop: CASTKEGHSINTGELFF. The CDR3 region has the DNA TGCGCCAGCACGAAAGAGGGACACTCGATTAACACCGGGGAGCTGTTTTTT.

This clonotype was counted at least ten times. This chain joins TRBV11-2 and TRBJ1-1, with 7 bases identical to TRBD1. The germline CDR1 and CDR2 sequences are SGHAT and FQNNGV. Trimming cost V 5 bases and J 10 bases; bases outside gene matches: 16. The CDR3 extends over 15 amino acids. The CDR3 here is CASSQMGQGGLRAFF. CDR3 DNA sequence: TGTGCCAGCAGCCAAATGGGGCAGGGGGGGTTGAGAGCTTTCTTT.

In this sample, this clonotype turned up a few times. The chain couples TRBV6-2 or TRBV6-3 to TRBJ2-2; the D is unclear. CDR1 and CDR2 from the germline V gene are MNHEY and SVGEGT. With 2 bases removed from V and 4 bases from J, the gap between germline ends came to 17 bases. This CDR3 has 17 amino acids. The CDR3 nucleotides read TGTGCCAGCAGTTACCAAGGTTTTGAAGTGGGCACCGGGGAGCTGTTTTTT. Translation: CASSYQGFEVGTGELFF.

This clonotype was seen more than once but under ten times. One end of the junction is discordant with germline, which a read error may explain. In DNA form, the CDR3 reads TGTGCCAGCAGCCACGGGACTTCTTCTAGCTTC. It specifies CASSHGTSSSF. The J gene is TRBJ2-7, the V gene TRBV14; D perhaps matches TRBD2 (6 bases). The CDR3 is 11 residues long. Germline lookup yields CDR1 SGHDN and CDR2 FVKESK.